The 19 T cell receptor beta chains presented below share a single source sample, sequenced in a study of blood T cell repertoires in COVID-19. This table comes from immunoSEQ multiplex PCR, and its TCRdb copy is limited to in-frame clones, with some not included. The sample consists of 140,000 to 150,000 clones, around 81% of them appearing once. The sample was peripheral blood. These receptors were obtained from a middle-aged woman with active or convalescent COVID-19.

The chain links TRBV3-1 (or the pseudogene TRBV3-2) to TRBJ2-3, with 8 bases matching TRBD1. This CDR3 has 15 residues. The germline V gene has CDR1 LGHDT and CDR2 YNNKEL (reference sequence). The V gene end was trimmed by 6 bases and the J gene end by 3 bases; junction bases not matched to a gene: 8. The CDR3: CASRTMTGETDTQYF. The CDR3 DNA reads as TGTGCCAGCAGAACAATGACAGGGGAGACAGATACGCAGTATTTT.

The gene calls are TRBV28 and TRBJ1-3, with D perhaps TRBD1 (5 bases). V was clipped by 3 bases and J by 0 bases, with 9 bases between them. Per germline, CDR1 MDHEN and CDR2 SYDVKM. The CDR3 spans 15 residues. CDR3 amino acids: CASSLEGSSGNTIYF. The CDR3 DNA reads TGTGCCAGCAGTTTGGAGGGGAGCTCTGGAAACACCATATATTTT.

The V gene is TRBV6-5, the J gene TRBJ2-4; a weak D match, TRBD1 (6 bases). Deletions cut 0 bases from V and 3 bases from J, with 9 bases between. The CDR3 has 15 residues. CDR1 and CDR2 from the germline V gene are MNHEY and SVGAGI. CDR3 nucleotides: TGTGCCAGCAGTTACTCTCGAGGGGGCAAAAACATTCAGTACTTC. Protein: CASSYSRGGKNIQYF.

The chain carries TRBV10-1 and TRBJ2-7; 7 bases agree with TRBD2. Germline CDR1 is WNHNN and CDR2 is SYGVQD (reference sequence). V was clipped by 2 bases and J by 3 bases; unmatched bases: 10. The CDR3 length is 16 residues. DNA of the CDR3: TGCGCCAGCAGTGAGGGGTCCGAAGCGGGGTACTACGAGCAGTACTTC. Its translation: CASSEGSEAGYYEQYF.

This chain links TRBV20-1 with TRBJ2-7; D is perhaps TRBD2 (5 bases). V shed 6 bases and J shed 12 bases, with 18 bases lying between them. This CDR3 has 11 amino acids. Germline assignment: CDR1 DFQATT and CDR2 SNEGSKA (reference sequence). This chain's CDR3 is CSAPTPSGWYF. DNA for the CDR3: TGCAGTGCGCCGACCCCGTCGGGGTGGTACTTC.

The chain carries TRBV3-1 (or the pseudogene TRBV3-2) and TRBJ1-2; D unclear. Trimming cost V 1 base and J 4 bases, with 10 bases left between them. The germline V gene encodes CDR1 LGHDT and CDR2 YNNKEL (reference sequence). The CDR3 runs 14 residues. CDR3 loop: CASSQGNRVYGYTF. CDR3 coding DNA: TGTGCCAGCAGCCAAGGTAACAGAGTCTATGGCTACACCTTC.

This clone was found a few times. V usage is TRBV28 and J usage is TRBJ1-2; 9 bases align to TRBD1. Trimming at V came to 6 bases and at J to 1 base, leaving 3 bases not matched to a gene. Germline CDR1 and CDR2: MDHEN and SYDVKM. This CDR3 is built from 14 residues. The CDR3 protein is CASSRQGGNYGYTF. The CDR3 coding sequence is TGTGCCAGCAGCAGACAGGGGGGTAACTATGGCTACACCTTC.

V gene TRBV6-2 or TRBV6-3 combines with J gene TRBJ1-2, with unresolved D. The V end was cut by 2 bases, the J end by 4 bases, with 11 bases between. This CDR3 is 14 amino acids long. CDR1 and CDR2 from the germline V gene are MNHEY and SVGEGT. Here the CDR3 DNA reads TGTGCCAGCAGTTACGGTGGAGCGATCTATGGCTACACCTTC. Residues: CASSYGGAIYGYTF.

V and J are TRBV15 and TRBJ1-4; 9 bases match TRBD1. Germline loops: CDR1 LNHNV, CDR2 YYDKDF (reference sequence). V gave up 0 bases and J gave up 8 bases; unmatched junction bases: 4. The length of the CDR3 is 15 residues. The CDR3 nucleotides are TGTGCCACCAGCAGAGAACGACAGGGGGGGGAAAAACTGTTTTTT. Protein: CATSRERQGGEKLFF.

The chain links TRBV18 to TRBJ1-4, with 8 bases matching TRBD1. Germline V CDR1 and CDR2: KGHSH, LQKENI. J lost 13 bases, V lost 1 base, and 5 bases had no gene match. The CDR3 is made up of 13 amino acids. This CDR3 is CASSPQTGDILFF. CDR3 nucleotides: TGTGCCAGCTCACCACAGACAGGGGATATACTGTTTTTT.

CDR3 sequence: CASSRRNRGSPLHF. In DNA, the CDR3 is TGTGCCAGCAGCCGAAGAAACCGGGGTTCACCCCTCCACTTT. The chain recombines TRBV14 with TRBJ1-6; D gene uncertain. V was shortened by 4 bases and J by 9 bases, with 13 bases between the two germline ends. The germline V gene has CDR1 SGHDN and CDR2 FVKESK. The CDR3 is made up of 14 amino acids.

The CDR3 spells CASSPRGLAVYNEQFF. CDR3 sequence (DNA): TGTGCCAGCAGCCCTAGGGGACTAGCGGTCTACAATGAGCAGTTCTTC. V usage is TRBV6-2 or TRBV6-3 and J usage is TRBJ2-1; TRBD2 aligns across 11 bases. Germline V gene data show CDR1 as MNHEY and CDR2 as SVGEGT. This CDR3 contains 16 residues. V lost 6 bases, J lost 3 bases, and 7 bases stayed unmatched.

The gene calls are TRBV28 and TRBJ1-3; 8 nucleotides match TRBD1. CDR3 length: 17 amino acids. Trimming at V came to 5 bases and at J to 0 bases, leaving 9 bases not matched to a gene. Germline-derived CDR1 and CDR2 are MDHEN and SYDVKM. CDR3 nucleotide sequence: TGTGCCAGCAGTCCCCACAGGGGGTCTTTCTCTGGAAACACCATATATTTT. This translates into CASSPHRGSFSGNTIYF.

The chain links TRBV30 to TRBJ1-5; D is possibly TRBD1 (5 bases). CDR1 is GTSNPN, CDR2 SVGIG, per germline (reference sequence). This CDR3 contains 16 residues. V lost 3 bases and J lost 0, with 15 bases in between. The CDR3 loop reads CAWSPRTPYSNQPQHF. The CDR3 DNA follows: TGTGCCTGGAGCCCACGGACACCTTATAGCAATCAGCCCCAGCATTTT.

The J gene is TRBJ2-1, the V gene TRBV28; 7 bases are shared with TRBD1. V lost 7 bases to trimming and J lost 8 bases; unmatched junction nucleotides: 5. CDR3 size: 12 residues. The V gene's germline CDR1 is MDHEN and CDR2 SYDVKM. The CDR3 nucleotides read TGTGCCAGCAATTACGACAGGGATGAGCAGTTCTTC. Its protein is CASNYDRDEQFF.

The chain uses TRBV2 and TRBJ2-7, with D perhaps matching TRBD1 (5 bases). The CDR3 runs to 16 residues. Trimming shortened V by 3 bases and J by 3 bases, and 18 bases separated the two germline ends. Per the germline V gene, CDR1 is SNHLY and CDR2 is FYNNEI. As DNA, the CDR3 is TGTGCCAGCAGTGACAGCTGGCTAGGGGTCTACTACGAGCAGTACTTC. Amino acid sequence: CASSDSWLGVYYEQYF.

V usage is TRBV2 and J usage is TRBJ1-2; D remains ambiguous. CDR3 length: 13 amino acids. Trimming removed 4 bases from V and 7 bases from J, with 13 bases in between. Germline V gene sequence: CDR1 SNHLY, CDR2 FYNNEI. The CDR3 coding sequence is TGTGCCAGCAGTGGTGATGGGGAGGGTGGCTACACCTTC. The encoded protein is CASSGDGEGGYTF.

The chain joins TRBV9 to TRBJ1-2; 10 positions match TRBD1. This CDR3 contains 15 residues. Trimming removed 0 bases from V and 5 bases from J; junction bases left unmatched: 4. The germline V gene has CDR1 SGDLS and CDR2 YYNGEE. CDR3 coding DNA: TGTGCCAGCAGCGTAGTAGGGACAGGGGCTTATGGCTACACCTTC. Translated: CASSVVGTGAYGYTF. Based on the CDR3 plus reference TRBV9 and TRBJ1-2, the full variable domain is DSGVTQTPKHLITATGQRVTLRCSPRSGDLSVYWYQQSLDQGLQFLIQYYNGEERAKGNILERFSAQQFPDLHSELNLSSLELGDSALYFCASSVVGTGAYGYTFGSGTRLTVV.

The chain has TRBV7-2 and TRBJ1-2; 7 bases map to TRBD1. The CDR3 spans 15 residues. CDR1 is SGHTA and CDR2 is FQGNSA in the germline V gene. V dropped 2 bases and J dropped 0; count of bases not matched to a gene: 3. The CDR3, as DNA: TGTGCCAGCAGCTTACGACAGGGCACTAACTATGGCTACACCTTC. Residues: CASSLRQGTNYGYTF.